These T cell receptor beta chains were read from a single sample in a study of tumor-infiltrating lymphocytes in primary liver carcinoma. From the multiplex PCR reads, TCRdb called clonotypes with MiXCR, one entry per CDR3 protein. This sample has a few hundred thousand distinct CDR3 sequences, with 45% to 70% found just once. The sample comprised peripheral blood. The receptor source for this set is a woman younger than 45 with primary liver carcinoma and hepatitis B virus infection. Both conserved end residues are part of each CDR3. The D gene is left open where the match is weak. The size entry is marked missing in some rows and otherwise reads once, few, many or a size class.

>.|.|TRBV5-4|TRBJ2-5
CASSLDAGARVETQYF
TGTGCCAGCAGCTTGGATGCGGGGGCGAGGGTGGAGACCCAGTACTTC
>.|many|TRBV4-3|TRBJ2-5
CASSQDHQSETQYF
TGCGCCAGCAGCCAAGATCACCAGTCAGAGACCCAGTACTTC
>TRBD2|once|TRBV12-3/TRBV12-4|TRBJ2-4
CASRQSGTAKNIRYF
TGTGCCAGCAGACAGAGCGGGACGGCCAAAAACATTCGGTACTTC
>.|.|TRBV6-1|TRBJ1-1
CASSEVSGAASTEAFF
TGTGCCAGCAGTGAAGTTTCAGGGGCAGCTAGCACTGAAGCTTTCTTT
>.|.|TRBV14|TRBJ2-5
CASSQAGSGRETQYF
TGTGCCAGCAGCCAAGCGGGGTCGGGTCGGGAGACCCAGTACTTC
>TRBD2|few|TRBV7-9|TRBJ2-7
CASRSSGNYEQYF
TGTGCCAGCCGGTCTAGCGGGAACTACGAGCAGTACTTC
>TRBD2|many|TRBV4-2|TRBJ2-2
CASSQEVVAGGLGELFF
TGTGCCAGCAGCCAAGAGGTGGTAGCGGGAGGGCTCGGGGAGCTGTTTTTT
>.|many|TRBV29-1|TRBJ2-2
CSARDTTGELFF
TGCAGCGCCCGGGACACCACCGGGGAGCTGTTTTTT
>TRBD2|many|TRBV4-3|TRBJ2-7
CASSQDPVGRAVYEQYF
TGCGCCAGCAGCCAAGATCCGGTCGGGAGGGCCGTCTACGAGCAGTACTTC
>TRBD2|few|TRBV12-3/TRBV12-4|TRBJ2-2
CALGAGGLAATTGELFF
TGTGCCCTAGGGGCGGGGGGCCTAGCGGCAACGACCGGGGAGCTGTTTTTT
>.|once|TRBV11-2|TRBJ2-5
CASSLPGLVDQETQYF
TGTGCCAGCAGCTTACCCGGGCTGGTGGACCAAGAGACCCAGTACTTC
>.|.|TRBV30|TRBJ2-3
CARGLRDTQYF
TGTGCGCGGGGCCTAAGAGATACGCAGTATTTT
>.|few|TRBV6-5|TRBJ2-3
CASTASTDTHYF
TGCGCCAGCACAGCTAGCACAGATACGCATTATTTT
>.|.|TRBV6-5|TRBJ2-2
CASSYAPEGAGELFF
TGTGCCAGCAGTTATGCCCCAGAGGGTGCCGGGGAGCTGTTTTTT
>TRBD2|.|TRBV11-3|TRBJ2-3
CASKHGGGRTDTQYF
TGTGCCAGCAAGCACGGGGGGGGTCGGACAGATACGCAGTATTTT
>.|once|TRBV4-1|TRBJ2-2
CASSQESSNAGTGELLF
TGCGCCAGCAGCCAAGAGTCATCAAATGCAGGCACCGGGGAGCTGTTATTT
>.|few|TRBV28|TRBJ2-3
CASSLYRGAADTQYF
TGTGCCAGCAGCCTTTATCGTGGTGCGGCAGATACGCAGTATTTT
>.|many|TRBV6-2/TRBV6-3|TRBJ1-5
CASSPRVLRGSNQPQHF
TGTGCCAGCAGTCCGAGAGTGTTAAGGGGCAGCAATCAGCCCCAGCATTTT
>.|.|TRBV10-2|TRBJ1-2
CASTRGTAGNYGYTF
TGCGCCAGCACCAGAGGGACGGCTGGGAACTATGGCTACACCTTC
>.|.|TRBV5-6|TRBJ2-7
CASGLTTTEQYF
TGTGCCAGCGGACTTACTACAACCGAGCAGTACTTC
>TRBD2|.|TRBV10-3|TRBJ2-1
CAISRPGESGSMNNEQFF
TGTGCCATCAGTCGCCCGGGGGAGAGCGGGAGCATGAACAATGAGCAGTTCTTC
>TRBD2|many|TRBV6-5|TRBJ2-3
CASSSSLTSGDTQYF
TGTGCCAGCAGTTCCTCTTTGACTAGCGGAGATACGCAGTATTTT
>TRBD2|.|TRBV11-2|TRBJ2-5
CASSLLAGTSQETQYF
TGTGCCAGCAGCTTGTTAGCGGGAACCTCTCAAGAGACCCAGTACTTC
>.|many|TRBV6-2/TRBV6-3|TRBJ2-2
CASSYDGAGSTGELFF
TGTGCCAGCAGTTACGATGGGGCGGGGTCGACCGGGGAGCTGTTTTTT
>.|many|TRBV4-2|TRBJ2-3
CASSPFFGDTQYF
TGTGCCAGCAGCCCGTTCTTCGGGGATACGCAGTATTTT
>TRBD2|many|TRBV5-4|TRBJ2-5
CASSKRLAGEAETQYF
TGTGCCAGCAGCAAACGACTAGCGGGAGAGGCTGAGACCCAGTACTTC
>TRBD1|many|TRBV11-2|TRBJ2-5
CASTDPRTGGAETQYF
TGTGCCAGCACCGACCCTCGGACAGGGGGCGCAGAGACCCAGTACTTC
>TRBD2|few|TRBV4-1|TRBJ2-7
CASSQERSGRYYEQYF
TGCGCCAGCAGCCAAGAGCGTAGCGGGAGGTACTACGAGCAGTACTTC
>TRBD1|.|TRBV6-5|TRBJ1-2
CASCYAGTGTYGYTF
TGTGCCAGCTGTTACGCCGGGACAGGGACTTATGGCTACACCTTC